These 11 T cell receptor beta chains share one sample of origin, sequenced in a study of cytomegalovirus exposure and HLA in healthy donors (dated by TCRdb to the late 2010s). Receptor amplification or capture employed the immunoSEQ multiplex PCR assay. The multiplex PCR relied on a mix of 60 forward primers for TCR Vbeta segments and 13 reverse primers for TCR Jbeta segments. The table comes from immuneACCESS by way of TCRdb, which keeps in-frame sequences with V and J called. Part of the clones is missing from these tables; in studies checked, under half for an unresolved V gene and the rest for unknown reasons. Here the sample has a few hundred thousand clones; approximately 70% occur a single time. Approximately 2.3% of the sample goes to the ten largest clones. The specimen was PBMCs. The receptors come from a female donor in good health and CMV-seronegative.

Only a few counts were recorded for this clone. This chain joins TRBV4-2 and TRBJ2-3; tentatively, D is TRBD2 (7 bases). Germline CDR1 and CDR2: LGHNA and YNFKEQ. Between the trimmed V and J ends, which lost 2 bases and 4 bases, there was a span of 16 bases. There are 16 residues in the CDR3. Here the CDR3 DNA reads TGTGCCAGCAGCCAACCCCGCGGGGGCGCCCCAGATACGCAGTATTTT. Encoded protein: CASSQPRGGAPDTQYF.

The rearrangement joins TRBV7-6 to TRBJ2-1, with 15 bases lining up with TRBD2. The CDR3 spans 18 residues. Germline V gene lookup returns CDR1 SGHVS and CDR2 FNYEAQ. Trimming cost V 5 bases and J 4 bases; bases outside gene matches: 9. This chain's CDR3 is CASSQGLAGGPRYNEQFF. The CDR3 DNA reads as TGTGCCAGCAGCCAAGGACTAGCGGGAGGGCCAAGGTACAATGAGCAGTTCTTC.

The chain combines TRBV5-4 with TRBJ1-6, with 10 bases aligning to TRBD1. The V and J ends lost 4 bases and 12 bases, in that order; junction bases with no gene match: 7. The CDR3 has 14 amino acids. Germline V CDR1 and CDR2: SGHNT, YYREEE (reference sequence). The CDR3 sequence is CASSTDRGRGPLHF. CDR3 in DNA: TGTGCCAGCAGCACCGACAGGGGGCGAGGACCCCTCCACTTT.

This clone was found a few times. The chain couples TRBV11-2 to TRBJ2-1; possible D gene TRBD2, 6 bases. CDR1 and CDR2 from the germline V gene are SGHAT and FQNNGV. The CDR3 sequence is 14 residues long. Trimming removed 5 bases from V and 4 bases from J, with 12 bases in between. The CDR3 sequence: CASSATGAYNEQFF. The CDR3 nucleotides read TGTGCCAGCAGCGCAACGGGAGCTTACAATGAGCAGTTCTTC.

J is TRBJ2-2 and V is TRBV29-1; TRBD2 matches at 7 bases. The CDR3 is 13 amino acids. Germline CDR1 and CDR2: SQVTM and ANQGSEA. V lost 4 bases to trimming and J lost 6 bases; unmatched junction nucleotides: 5. The CDR3 sequence: CSVGGRGAGELFF. The CDR3 nucleotides are TGCAGCGTTGGCGGGAGAGGGGCCGGGGAGCTGTTTTTT.

The V and J genes are TRBV11-2 and TRBJ1-1; D may be TRBD1 (5 bases). This CDR3 is built from 15 residues. The germline V gene encodes CDR1 SGHAT and CDR2 FQNNGV. V dropped 5 bases and J dropped 3 bases, with 16 bases sitting between them. This chain's CDR3 is CASSPTAIGDTEAFF. CDR3 DNA: TGTGCCAGCAGCCCGACAGCAATAGGGGACACTGAAGCTTTCTTT.

V is TRBV5-5 and J is TRBJ2-7; TRBD1 matches at 7 bases. The CDR3 runs to 14 residues. After removal of 0 bases from V and 0 bases from J, the junction contained 0 bases not matched to a gene. The germline gives CDR1 SGHKS, CDR2 YYEKEE (reference sequence). DNA for the CDR3: TGTGCCAGCAGCTTGGCAGGGGGCTCCTACGAGCAGTACTTC. Translated: CASSLAGGSYEQYF.

This chain connects TRBV2 to TRBJ2-7; TRBD1 matches 7 bases. V was clipped by 3 bases and J by 2 bases; unmatched bases: 4. The germline V gene has CDR1 SNHLY and CDR2 FYNNEI. This CDR3 is 14 amino acids long. The CDR3 loop reads CASSETGTTYEQYF. CDR3 sequence (DNA): TGTGCCAGCAGTGAGACAGGGACAACCTACGAGCAGTACTTC.

As to this clone: At one boundary the junction diverges from the germline segment, which might be a read error. The rearrangement uses TRBV5-1 and TRBJ2-1; the match to TRBD2 covers 8 bases. This CDR3 is 16 amino acids long. Per germline, CDR1 SGHRS and CDR2 YFSETQ. The CDR3 DNA is TGCGCCAGCAGCCTCGCCGGGACTAGACTAAGGAATGAGCAGCTCTTC. This sequence encodes CASSLAGTRLRNEQLF.

The genes are TRBV5-1 and TRBJ2-7; 9 bases are shared with TRBD1. Per the germline V gene, CDR1 is SGHRS and CDR2 is YFSETQ. V shed 4 bases, J shed 4 bases, and the junction held 9 bases outside the gene matches. CDR3 size: 15 residues. DNA of the CDR3: TGCGCCAGCAGCGTACAGGGGGCGGGATATTACGAGCAGTACTTC. It encodes CASSVQGAGYYEQYF.

J is TRBJ2-3 and V is TRBV5-6, with 10 bases aligning to TRBD2. CDR1 and CDR2 from the germline V gene are SGHDT and YYEEEE. V trimming: 4 bases; J trimming: 2 bases; junction bases outside the gene matches: 4. CDR3 size: 15 residues. The CDR3 protein is CASSATSGPTDTQYF. The DNA of the CDR3 is TGTGCCAGCAGCGCGACTAGCGGGCCCACAGATACGCAGTATTTT.